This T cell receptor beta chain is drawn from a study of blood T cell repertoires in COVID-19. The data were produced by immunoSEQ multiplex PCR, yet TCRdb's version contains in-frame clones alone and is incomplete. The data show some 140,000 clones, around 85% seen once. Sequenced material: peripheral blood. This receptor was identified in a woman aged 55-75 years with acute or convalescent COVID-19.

CDR3: CASSLTHPGQPQHF. The CDR3 bases are TGCGCCAGCAGCTTGACCCACCCGGGGCAGCCCCAGCATTTT. The chain is built from TRBV5-1 and TRBJ1-5; D remains ambiguous. Germline assignment: CDR1 SGHRS and CDR2 YFSETQ. This CDR3 is built from 14 residues. V was clipped by 1 base and J by 7 bases, with 12 bases between them.